Below are 19 T cell receptor beta chains sequenced from a single sample in a study of T cells in localized non-small cell lung cancer. The protocol was immunoSEQ multiplex PCR, while the TCRdb copy is restricted to in-frame clones and leaves out a portion. The data show over 50,000 clones, roughly nine tenths seen once. The specimen was peripheral blood, collected before any cancer treatment. These receptor sequences come from a woman between 35 and 75 years old with stage I lung adenocarcinoma.

This clone was observed once. V is TRBV5-6 and J is TRBJ2-7; 8 bases are shared with TRBD2. CDR1 is SGHDT, CDR2 YYEEEE, per germline. With 3 bases clipped from V and 3 bases from J, the junction kept 5 bases outside the gene matches. The CDR3 is made up of 14 amino acids. CDR3 region: CASSSQGLVYEQYF. The CDR3 DNA reads TGTGCCAGCAGCTCACAGGGACTAGTCTACGAGCAGTACTTC.

The rearrangement joins TRBV7-9 to TRBJ1-1, with 9 bases matching TRBD1. In germline, CDR1 is SEHNR, CDR2 FQNEAQ (reference sequence). The CDR3 runs to 16 residues. V lost 1 base, J lost 1 base, and 4 bases stayed unmatched. In nucleotides, the CDR3 is TGTGCCAGCAGCTTAGGGACAGGGGTCGAGAACACTGAAGCTTTCTTT. Translating gives CASSLGTGVENTEAFF.

Comments on this clone: With a much larger clone just one base away, this may be a read error. This chain links TRBV14 with TRBJ1-1, with a weak D call TRBD1 (5 bases). Per the germline V gene, CDR1 is SGHDN and CDR2 is FVKESK. Trimming removed 4 bases at V and 1 base at J, with 7 bases between. CDR3 size: 13 residues. The CDR3 protein is CASSLTGNTEAFF. In DNA, the CDR3 is TGTGCCAGCAGCCTTACAGGGAACACTGAAGCTTTCTTT.

The chain links TRBV6-4 to TRBJ1-1, with a weak D call TRBD1 (6 bases). The CDR3 length is 16 residues. CDR1 is MRHNA and CDR2 is SNTAGT in the germline V gene. Deletions cut 2 bases from V and 4 bases from J, with 17 bases between. The CDR3 region is CASSDTHTRGGTEAFF. Here the CDR3 DNA reads TGTGCCAGCAGTGACACACACACAAGGGGGGGCACTGAAGCTTTCTTT.

V is TRBV6-6 and J is TRBJ1-5, with unresolved D. V was pared by 3 bases and J by 6 bases, with 9 bases between. The length of the CDR3 is 13 residues. CDR1 and CDR2 (germline): MNHNY, SVGAGI (reference sequence). CDR3 sequence: CASSYRFGQPQHF. For the CDR3, the DNA is TGTGCCAGCAGTTATAGATTCGGTCAGCCCCAGCATTTT.

The chain couples TRBV7-2 to TRBJ1-1; D perhaps matches TRBD1 (5 bases). Looked up from germline, CDR1 is SGHTA and CDR2 is FQGNSA. The CDR3 spans 14 residues. V was pared by 5 bases and J by 0 bases, with 10 bases between. CDR3 in amino acids: CASSTDSMNTEAFF. The CDR3 DNA follows: TGTGCCAGCAGCACCGACAGTATGAACACTGAAGCTTTCTTT.

This chain links TRBV4-2 with TRBJ1-4, with D perhaps matching TRBD1 (5 bases). CDR3 size: 17 residues. The V gene lost 4 bases and the J gene lost 0 bases, with 15 bases spanning the gap. From germline, CDR1 is LGHNA and CDR2 YNFKEQ. CDR3 nucleotides: TGTGCCAGCAGCCCCTTCCGAGGGGAAGCAACTAATGAAAAACTGTTTTTT. Translated: CASSPFRGEATNEKLFF.

The chain has TRBV30 and TRBJ2-7; D call uncertain. Germline loops: CDR1 GTSNPN, CDR2 SVGIG (reference sequence). V lost 2 bases, J lost 4 bases, and 12 bases lay in between. CDR3 length: 13 amino acids. CDR3: CAWSKTILYEQYF. The CDR3 DNA reads as TGTGCCTGGAGTAAGACGATTCTATACGAGCAGTACTTC.

The chain recombines TRBV2 with TRBJ1-1, with D possibly being TRBD1 (6 bases). The V end was cut by 6 bases, the J end by 2 bases, with 16 bases between. Germline lookup yields CDR1 SNHLY and CDR2 FYNNEI. The CDR3 has 15 amino acids. The CDR3 region has the DNA TGTGCCAGCAGCAGGACAGCCTATACTAACACTGAAGCTTTCTTT. As protein: CASSRTAYTNTEAFF. Filled out from reference TRBV2 and TRBJ1-1, the complete variable domain reads EPEVTQTPSHQVTQMGQEVILRCVPISNHLYFYWYRQILGQKVEFLVSFYNNEISEKSEIFDDQFSVERPDGSNFTLKIRSTKLEDSAMYFCASSRTAYTNTEAFFGQGTRLTVV.

This chain uses TRBV19 with TRBJ2-7, with 11 bases matching TRBD1. V was clipped by 5 bases and J by 3 bases; unmatched bases: 0. The CDR3 runs to 13 residues. CDR1 is LNHDA, CDR2 SQIVND, per germline (reference sequence). The CDR3 here is CASSGTGGYEQYF. The CDR3 DNA is TGTGCCAGTAGTGGGACAGGGGGCTACGAGCAGTACTTC.

V gene TRBV6-4 combines with J gene TRBJ1-4, with a possible D match to TRBD1 (5 bases). The V gene lost 4 bases and the J gene lost 1 base, with 10 bases spanning the gap. The CDR3 extends over 15 amino acids. Germline V gives CDR1 MRHNA, CDR2 SNTAGT. The CDR3 DNA reads as TGTGCCAGCAGTGCGACGGGGGGAACTAATGAAAAACTGTTTTTT. This codes for CASSATGGTNEKLFF.

The chain links TRBV15 to TRBJ1-4; D not resolved. This CDR3 has 16 amino acids. Per germline, CDR1 LNHNV and CDR2 YYDKDF (reference sequence). Trimming removed 0 bases at V and 0 bases at J, with 8 bases between. The CDR3 region is CATSRDSSATNEKLFF. The CDR3 bases are TGTGCCACCAGCAGAGATTCGTCAGCAACTAATGAAAAACTGTTTTTT.

V is TRBV30 and J is TRBJ1-5; D possibly corresponds to TRBD1 (5 bases). Deletions cut 4 bases from V and 3 bases from J, with 19 bases between. Germline V gene data show CDR1 as GTSNPN and CDR2 as SVGIG (reference sequence). The CDR3 is 16 residues long. The CDR3 DNA sequence: TGTGCCTGGACCCCGCCGCAGGCAGGGCACAATCAGCCCCAGCATTTT. Its protein is CAWTPPQAGHNQPQHF.

The chain joins TRBV7-2 to TRBJ1-2; 7 bases agree with TRBD1. The CDR3 spans 14 residues. In germline, CDR1 is SGHTA, CDR2 FQGNSA. V lost 1 base and J lost 13; bases outside the gene matches: 12. CDR3 region: CASSLVYSDREFTF. The CDR3 DNA is TGTGCCAGCAGCTTAGTTTACAGCGACAGGGAATTCACCTTC.

This chain connects TRBV7-6 to TRBJ1-1; D may be TRBD1 (5 bases). Germline values: CDR1 SGHVS, CDR2 FNYEAQ. Trimming removed 0 bases from V and 8 bases from J, with 13 bases in between. The CDR3 is 14 residues long. The DNA for the CDR3 is TGTGCCAGCAGCTTAGCGAGAACAGGTCGGGAAGCTTTCTTT. Translating it yields CASSLARTGREAFF.

The chain recombines TRBV7-2 with TRBJ2-1; D gene uncertain. V gave up 3 bases and J gave up 7 bases, with 10 bases separating them. The germline V gene has CDR1 SGHTA and CDR2 FQGNSA. The CDR3 has 13 amino acids. The CDR3 coding sequence is TGTGCCAGCAGCTTGAGGACCGAGAATGAGCAGTTCTTC. It encodes CASSLRTENEQFF.

This chain connects TRBV19 to TRBJ1-5, with D maybe TRBD1 (6 bases). Germline V lookup: CDR1 LNHDA, CDR2 SQIVND (reference sequence). The CDR3 is made up of 15 amino acids. Trimming shortened V by 3 bases and J by 1 base, and 10 bases separated the two germline ends. The CDR3 region has the DNA TGTGCCAGTAGTATTACCGGGGGCAGCAATCAGCCCCAGCATTTT. This sequence encodes CASSITGGSNQPQHF.

The chain joins TRBV19 to TRBJ1-4; no clear D. Germline V gene data show CDR1 as LNHDA and CDR2 as SQIVND (reference sequence). Trimming shortened V by 2 bases and J by 0 bases, and 7 bases separated the two germline ends. The CDR3 consists of 15 residues. CDR3 residues: CASSISGTTNEKLFF. For the CDR3, the DNA is TGTGCCAGTAGTATATCGGGGACAACTAATGAAAAACTGTTTTTT.

This rearrangement joins TRBV28 to TRBJ1-1, with D uncertain. V gave up 3 bases and J gave up 5 bases, with 10 bases separating them. CDR3 length: 13 amino acids. Per the germline V gene, CDR1 is MDHEN and CDR2 is SYDVKM. CDR3 nucleotides: TGTGCCAGCAGTTTTAACAAGAGAACTGAAGCTTTCTTT. Its translation: CASSFNKRTEAFF.